These 18 T cell receptor beta chains were all obtained from the same sample, sequenced in a study of regulatory T cells in long-lasting Graves disease. To make TCR beta libraries, researchers used iRepertoire HTBI primers and Arm-PCR of CDR3 regions. TCRdb reprocessed the multiplex PCR reads with MiXCR, giving one entry per CDR3 protein. Seen here are 350,000 to 450,000 distinct CDR3 sequences, around 23% observed once, and the top ten hold approximately 27%. The time point was: persistent/refractory GD, antithyroid drugs over 5 years with positive TRAb. PBMC RNA was the source of the TCR library. Sequenced material: peripheral blood mononuclear cells (PBMCs), taken when the disease was refractory, from a patient treated with antithyroid drugs. The receptors here all came from a woman in her forties with Graves disease.

The V gene is TRBV12-3 or TRBV12-4, the J gene TRBJ2-2; perhaps TRBD2 as D (6 bases). The CDR3 sequence is 14 residues long. Trimming took 6 bases from V and 7 from J, leaving 15 bases between them. CDR3 in amino acids: CASSPSGSGGELFF. CDR3 coding DNA: TGTGCCAGCAGCCCCTCCGGGAGCGGCGGGGAGCTGTTTTTT.

This chain links TRBV6-6 with TRBJ2-1; 11 bases fit TRBD2. Per germline, CDR1 MNHNY and CDR2 SVGAGI (reference sequence). The CDR3 extends over 18 amino acids. Germline trimming cut 0 bases from V and 2 bases from J; bases unmatched to any gene: 6. Written as DNA, the CDR3 is TGTGCCAGCAGTTACTCGAGAACTAGCGGGGGACCCTACAATGAGCAGTTCTTC. Protein product: CASSYSRTSGGPYNEQFF.

This clonotype was counted many times. J is TRBJ2-5 and V is TRBV20-1; D not certain. The V gene lost 2 bases and the J gene lost 1 base, with 8 bases spanning the gap. The germline V gene has CDR1 DFQATT and CDR2 SNEGSKA (reference sequence). CDR3 size: 13 residues. CDR3 in amino acids: CSARYSLQETQYF. The CDR3 DNA is TGCAGTGCTAGATACAGCCTCCAAGAGACCCAGTACTTC.

This clonotype came up many times. The chain uses TRBV7-3 and TRBJ2-5; 7 positions agree with TRBD2. With 5 bases clipped from V and 4 bases from J, the junction kept 7 bases outside the gene matches. The CDR3 is 14 amino acids. The germline CDR1 and CDR2 sequences are SGHTA and FQGTGA. The CDR3 DNA sequence: TGTGCCAGCAGCCGGGTCGCGGGAGCAGAGACCCAGTACTTC. It yields the protein CASSRVAGAETQYF.

This clonotype showed up just a few times. V and J are TRBV19 and TRBJ1-1; 9 nucleotides line up with TRBD1. The V segment lost 3 bases and the J segment 3 bases; nucleotides outside the gene matches: 2. Germline V gene lookup returns CDR1 LNHDA and CDR2 SQIVND (reference sequence). The CDR3 consists of 14 residues. The DNA of the CDR3 is TGTGCCAGTAGTATGACAGGGGGGTACACTGAAGCTTTCTTT. Amino acid sequence: CASSMTGGYTEAFF. Drawing the rest from reference TRBV19 and TRBJ1-1, the complete variable domain is DGGITQSPKYLFRKEGQNVTLSCEQNLNHDAMYWYRQDPGQGLRLIYYSQIVNDFQKGDIAEGYSVSREKKESFPLTVTSAQKNPTAFYLCASSMTGGYTEAFFGQGTRLTVV.

This clonotype came up a few times. V and J are TRBV30 and TRBJ2-7; 9 nucleotides align to TRBD1. Germline V gene sequence: CDR1 GTSNPN, CDR2 SVGIG (reference sequence). The J segment lost 5 bases and the V segment lost 5 bases, leaving 7 bases of the junction unmatched. This CDR3 is 13 amino acids long. DNA for the CDR3: TGTGCCTGGGGTACAGGGGGCCGGGACGAGCAGTACTTC. It yields the protein CAWGTGGRDEQYF.

The chain combines TRBV14 with TRBJ2-3, with D hard to call. Trimming left V 3 bases short and J 5 bases short, with 3 bases between. The CDR3 runs 11 residues. Germline CDR1 SGHDN, CDR2 FVKESK. The CDR3 loop is CASSHIDTQYF. The CDR3 DNA reads TGTGCCAGCAGCCATATAGATACGCAGTATTTT.

Ten or more counts support this clonotype. This chain links TRBV28 with TRBJ1-6, with 9 positions matching TRBD1. Trimming cost V 7 bases and J 9 bases; bases outside gene matches: 10. The CDR3 has 15 amino acids. The germline V gene encodes CDR1 MDHEN and CDR2 SYDVKM. CDR3 amino acids: CASTRLGTGSSPLHF. CDR3 nucleotides: TGTGCCAGCACTCGTTTAGGGACAGGGTCTTCACCCCTCCACTTT.

The gene calls are TRBV28 and TRBJ2-1; 7 nucleotides agree with TRBD1. The CDR3 contains 15 residues. The trim removed 4 bases at V and 2 bases at J, leaving 5 bases unmatched. CDR1 and CDR2 from the germline V gene are MDHEN and SYDVKM. In DNA, the CDR3 is TGTGCCAGCAGTTCGACAGGGTCCCCCTACAATGAGCAGTTCTTC. Protein product: CASSSTGSPYNEQFF.

This clonotype appeared many times. The V call is TRBV11-2, the J call TRBJ1-1; possible D gene TRBD1, 5 bases. The CDR3 loop spans 16 amino acids. Germline CDR1 is SGHAT and CDR2 is FQNNGV. Trimming removed 1 base from V and 0 bases from J, with 12 bases in between. In nucleotides, the CDR3 is TGTGCCAGCAGCTTAGCGCGCGACAGATTGAACACTGAAGCTTTCTTT. It yields the protein CASSLARDRLNTEAFF.

With respect to this clonotype: Being one base from a much bigger clone, this may be a read error. The chain recombines TRBV12-5 with TRBJ2-2; 9 bases map to TRBD1. Germline CDR1 is LGHNT and CDR2 is FRNRAP. The CDR3 spans 15 residues. Here the CDR3 DNA reads TGTGCTAGTGGCTCCGGGACAGGGAGCACCGGGGACCTGTTTTTT. As protein: CASGSGTGSTGDLFF.

V usage is TRBV27 and J usage is TRBJ1-4, with D unresolved. The V end was cut by 2 bases, the J end by 4 bases, with 5 bases between. In germline, CDR1 is MNHEY, CDR2 SMNVEV (reference sequence). This CDR3 has 13 amino acids. For the CDR3, the DNA is TGTGCCAGCAGTTTACCGATTAATGAAAAACTGTTTTTT. Translated, it gives CASSLPINEKLFF. The whole variable domain, filled in from reference TRBV27 and TRBJ1-4, reads EAQVTQNPRYLITVTGKKLTVTCSQNMNHEYMSWYRQDPGLGLRQIYYSMNVEVTDKGDVPEGYKVSRKEKRNFPLILESPSPNQTSLYFCASSLPINEKLFFGSGTQLSVL.

This clonotype was picked up a small number of times. The V gene is TRBV15, the J gene TRBJ1-5, with D hard to call. Germline CDR1 reads LNHNV; CDR2 reads YYDKDF (reference sequence). The CDR3 totals 14 residues. V gave up 7 bases and J gave up 3 bases, with 13 bases separating them. CDR3 DNA: TGTGCCACCAACAAGAACAAGAACAATCAGCCCCAGCATTTT. Protein: CATNKNKNNQPQHF.

This clonotype was seen only a few times. The J gene is TRBJ2-1, the V gene TRBV28; TRBD2 agrees at 7 bases. Germline V lookup: CDR1 MDHEN, CDR2 SYDVKM. There are 15 residues in the CDR3. V lost 3 bases to trimming and J lost 7 bases; unmatched junction nucleotides: 9. The CDR3 DNA sequence: TGTGCCAGCAGTTTTTTTATTGGCGGGAGTAATGAGCAGTTCTTC. Translated, it gives CASSFFIGGSNEQFF.

The table lists this clonotype with many counts. The chain is built from TRBV28 and TRBJ2-7; 8 bases match TRBD2. This CDR3 has 14 amino acids. The trim removed 1 base at V and 6 bases at J, leaving 5 bases unmatched. The germline V gene encodes CDR1 MDHEN and CDR2 SYDVKM. Written as DNA, the CDR3 is TGTGCCAGCAGTTTATTACGGGAGGGCCGCGAGCAGTACTTC. It yields the protein CASSLLREGREQYF.

Ten or more counts support this clonotype. The chain combines TRBV28 with TRBJ2-7; 10 bases match TRBD1. The CDR3 has 13 residues. Per the germline V gene, CDR1 is MDHEN and CDR2 is SYDVKM. V dropped 5 bases and J dropped 4; count of bases not matched to a gene: 2. DNA for the CDR3: TGTGCCAGCAGTGGGACAGGGGTTTACGAGCAGTACTTC. Translated, it gives CASSGTGVYEQYF. The full variable domain, its missing parts supplied by reference TRBV28 and TRBJ2-7, is DVKVTQSSRYLVKRTGEKVFLECVQDMDHENMFWYRQDPGLGLRLIYFSYDVKMKEKGDIPEGYSVSREKKERFSLILESASTNQTSMYLCASSGTGVYEQYFGPGTRLTVT.

This clonotype was observed a handful of times. The gene calls are TRBV29-1 and TRBJ1-1, with D unclear. Germline V gene sequence: CDR1 SQVTM, CDR2 ANQGSEA. Trimming pared 7 bases from V and 10 bases from J, leaving 22 bases between. This CDR3 comprises 13 residues. The CDR3 is CSATVPLTPGAFF. The CDR3 nucleotides read TGCAGCGCCACCGTCCCACTGACCCCTGGAGCTTTCTTT.

This chain connects TRBV5-1 to TRBJ1-1, with 8 positions matching TRBD1. Germline V gene data show CDR1 as SGHRS and CDR2 as YFSETQ. Germline trimming cut 1 base from V and 3 bases from J; bases unmatched to any gene: 11. The CDR3 length is 17 residues. The CDR3 reads CASSLLSQGGMDTEAFF. The CDR3 DNA follows: TGCGCCAGCAGCTTGCTCTCACAGGGGGGTATGGACACTGAAGCTTTCTTT.